These 32 T cell receptor beta chains originate from one sample sequenced in a study of CD8 T cells in Susac syndrome. Random-hexamer reverse transcription was applied to roughly 0.5 to 1 ug RNA. MiXCR, applied by TCRdb to the immunoSEQ multiplex PCR reads, yields one record per CDR3 protein. In the table there are tens of thousands of distinct CDR3 sequences, roughly 92% of which are singletons. Material for sequencing was CD8+ T cells from PBMCs. The source is a human donor with Susac syndrome.

There are a few counts of this clonotype. This chain uses TRBV6-5 with TRBJ1-2, with D hard to call. Looked up from germline, CDR1 is MNHEY and CDR2 is SVGAGI. Trimming pared 1 base from V and 3 bases from J, leaving 9 bases between. The CDR3 loop spans 14 amino acids. The CDR3 protein is CASSYLGTYYGYTF. CDR3 nucleotides: TGTGCCAGCAGTTACTTGGGCACATACTATGGCTACACCTTC.

This clonotype was recorded only once. The chain uses TRBV9 and TRBJ1-1; D uncertain. Trimming took 6 bases from V and 0 from J, leaving 6 bases between them. Germline V gene data show CDR1 as SGDLS and CDR2 as YYNGEE. The CDR3 covers 12 residues. CDR3 nucleotides: TGTGCCAGCACCGGACTGAACACTGAAGCTTTCTTT. Translating it yields CASTGLNTEAFF.

The chain uses TRBV20-1 and TRBJ2-3; D is perhaps TRBD2 (6 bases). CDR3 length: 13 amino acids. Germline CDR1 reads DFQATT; CDR2 reads SNEGSKA (reference sequence). Trimming removed 7 bases from V and 2 bases from J, with 13 bases in between. CDR3 amino acids: CSVKRENTDTQYF. The CDR3 DNA follows: TGCAGTGTCAAACGGGAGAACACAGATACGCAGTATTTT.

The chain joins TRBV27 to TRBJ1-1, with TRBD1 as a possible D gene (6 bases). CDR3 size: 15 residues. Deletions cut 3 bases from V and 6 bases from J, with 17 bases between. Germline V CDR1 and CDR2: MNHEY, SMNVEV (reference sequence). CDR3 residues: CASSLGGAGVPEAFF. For the CDR3, the DNA is TGTGCCAGCAGTTTGGGGGGCGCCGGGGTCCCTGAAGCTTTCTTT.

The CDR3 region is CASSLAGEWGDTQYF. As DNA, the CDR3 is TGTGCCAGCAGCTTAGCGGGAGAATGGGGAGATACGCAGTATTTT. The chain carries TRBV7-6 and TRBJ2-3; D possibly corresponds to TRBD2 (5 bases). The CDR3 has 15 residues. Germline assignment: CDR1 SGHVS and CDR2 FNYEAQ. The V and J ends lost 0 bases and 5 bases respectively, with 12 bases between them.

The chain has TRBV4-1 and TRBJ2-1; 11 bases fit TRBD2. Germline CDR1 and CDR2: MGHRA and YSYEKL. Germline trimming cut 3 bases from V and 10 bases from J; bases unmatched to any gene: 11. There are 16 residues in the CDR3. The CDR3 here is CASSQQKTSGAGEQFF. The CDR3 DNA is TGCGCCAGCAGCCAGCAGAAGACTAGCGGGGCGGGGGAGCAGTTCTTC.

V gene TRBV18 combines with J gene TRBJ2-2; D unclear. The V and J ends lost 2 bases and 2 bases respectively, with 6 bases between them. Germline loops: CDR1 KGHSH, CDR2 LQKENI. This CDR3 is built from 14 residues. This chain's CDR3 is CASSPRQNTGELFF. The CDR3 DNA is TGTGCCAGCTCACCAAGGCAAAACACCGGGGAGCTGTTTTTT.

The chain combines TRBV30 with TRBJ1-1; TRBD1 might be the D (6 bases). This CDR3 is built from 13 residues. V lost 6 bases and J 0 bases, leaving 11 bases between the germline ends. Germline CDR1 GTSNPN, CDR2 SVGIG (reference sequence). CDR3 DNA: TGTGCCTGCCTGACAGGTATGAACACTGAAGCTTTCTTT. Amino acid sequence: CACLTGMNTEAFF.

This chain connects TRBV28 to TRBJ2-5; either TRBD1 or TRBD2 may fit D (5 bases each). The CDR3 covers 14 residues. Germline loops: CDR1 MDHEN, CDR2 SYDVKM. Trimming removed 6 bases at V and 1 base at J, with 12 bases between. The CDR3 DNA is TGTGCCAGCAGCTCCCCCGGGGCCCAAGAGACCCAGTACTTC. Its protein is CASSSPGAQETQYF.

The chain uses TRBV7-2 and TRBJ1-3, with D possibly matching TRBD1 (6 bases). V lost 6 bases, J lost 0 bases, and 15 bases lay in between. This CDR3 has 16 amino acids. Germline V gives CDR1 SGHTA, CDR2 FQGNSA. The CDR3 is CASSRGDIRSGNTIYF. CDR3 nucleotide sequence: TGTGCCAGCAGTCGGGGGGACATCCGCTCTGGAAACACCATATATTTT.

The V call is TRBV2, the J call TRBJ2-6; D might be TRBD2 (6 bases). Trimming shortened V by 5 bases and J by 3 bases, and 11 bases separated the two germline ends. The CDR3 length is 15 residues. Per the germline V gene, CDR1 is SNHLY and CDR2 is FYNNEI. CDR3 bases: TGTGCCAGCAGTTTGGGGGGTGGTGGGGCCAACGTCCTGACTTTC. Protein product: CASSLGGGGANVLTF.

This chain connects TRBV18 to TRBJ1-1; D is perhaps TRBD1 (5 bases). Trimming pared 3 bases from V and 4 bases from J, leaving 12 bases between. The germline V gene has CDR1 KGHSH and CDR2 LQKENI. The CDR3 length is 14 residues. CDR3: CASSPSGRFTEAFF. In nucleotides, the CDR3 is TGTGCCAGCTCACCCTCGGGACGGTTCACTGAAGCTTTCTTT.

This sequence joins TRBV6-1 and TRBJ2-1; 11 bases are a match to TRBD2. Trimming at V came to 0 bases and at J to 6 bases, leaving 1 base not matched to a gene. Germline V gene lookup returns CDR1 MNHNS and CDR2 SASEGT. The CDR3 spans 15 residues. The CDR3 here is CASSEATSGANEQFF. In nucleotides, the CDR3 is TGTGCCAGCAGTGAAGCGACTAGCGGGGCCAATGAGCAGTTCTTC.

The rearrangement links TRBV9 to TRBJ2-7, with D tentatively TRBD1 or TRBD2 (5 bases each). Germline CDR1 is SGDLS and CDR2 is YYNGEE. V was clipped by 0 bases and J by 2 bases, with 9 bases between them. The CDR3 runs to 14 residues. As DNA, the CDR3 is TGTGCCAGCAGCGTAGGGGACGGTCCCTACGAGCAGTACTTC. Translated, it gives CASSVGDGPYEQYF.

The CDR3 bases are TGTGCCAGCAGCTTCTTAGGGGGCGGGGAGCTGTTTTTT. Its protein is CASSFLGGGELFF. The chain recombines TRBV7-6 with TRBJ2-2, with D perhaps matching TRBD1 (6 bases). The germline V gene has CDR1 SGHVS and CDR2 FNYEAQ. Trimming removed 3 bases at V and 7 bases at J, with 9 bases between. The CDR3 covers 13 residues.

This clonotype has more than one count but fewer than ten. The chain uses TRBV4-1 and TRBJ2-2; 7 bases map to TRBD1. Per germline, CDR1 MGHRA and CDR2 YSYEKL. This CDR3 has 16 amino acids. The J segment lost 3 bases and the V segment lost 2 bases, leaving 6 bases of the junction unmatched. In DNA form, the CDR3 reads TGCGCCAGCAGCCAAACCCTGACAGGGTACACCGGGGAGCTGTTTTTT. This sequence encodes CASSQTLTGYTGELFF.

Regarding this clonotype: A read error may account for a junction end that differs from germline. The V and J genes are TRBV28 and TRBJ2-1; D is unclear. There are 15 residues in the CDR3. CDR1 MDHEN and CDR2 SYDVKM come from the germline V gene. The CDR3 region is CANSLDRSGYNEQFF. As DNA, the CDR3 is TGTGCCAACAGTTTGGATCGGTCCGGCTACAATGAGCAGTTCTTC.

This chain uses TRBV19 with TRBJ2-2; D might be TRBD1 (5 bases). The CDR3 covers 12 residues. The V gene lost 4 bases and the J gene lost 6 bases, with 6 bases spanning the gap. The germline gives CDR1 LNHDA, CDR2 SQIVND (reference sequence). The CDR3: CASSKQAGELFF. The CDR3 DNA sequence: TGTGCCAGTAGTAAACAGGCCGGGGAGCTGTTTTTT.

This clonotype has only a few counts. J is TRBJ2-7 and V is TRBV25-1, with D hard to call. The CDR3 loop spans 13 amino acids. The V end was cut by 8 bases, the J end by 7 bases, with 18 bases between. The germline gives CDR1 MGHDK, CDR2 SYGVNS. CDR3 in DNA: TGTGCCAGCGACGGTTGGGTTAGTGGGGAGCAGTACTTC. Translating gives CASDGWVSGEQYF.

The V call is TRBV14, the J call TRBJ2-7; tentatively, D is TRBD1 (5 bases). V was trimmed by 1 base and J by 6 bases, leaving 13 bases between them. This CDR3 region has 14 residues. CDR1 is SGHDN, CDR2 FVKESK, per germline. The CDR3: CASSQAPGQVEQYF. The CDR3 bases are TGTGCCAGCAGCCAAGCACCAGGGCAGGTCGAGCAGTACTTC.

The V gene is TRBV27, the J gene TRBJ2-3; tentatively, D is TRBD2 (5 bases). This CDR3 spans 13 amino acids. CDR1 MNHEY and CDR2 SMNVEV come from the germline V gene (reference sequence). V lost 3 bases to trimming and J lost 6 bases, with 10 bases between them. DNA of the CDR3: TGTGCCAGCAGTTTCGGAGGCCCCGATACGCAGTATTTT. The encoded protein is CASSFGGPDTQYF.

The genes are TRBV10-3 and TRBJ1-6, with a tentative D call TRBD1 (5 bases). Germline loops: CDR1 ENHRY, CDR2 SYGVKD. CDR3 length: 13 amino acids. The V end lost 4 bases, the J end lost 10 bases, and 11 bases lay between the germline ends. CDR3 in amino acids: CAISADRGSPLHF. CDR3 sequence (DNA): TGTGCCATCAGTGCCGACAGAGGATCACCCCTCCACTTT.

V and J are TRBV7-9 and TRBJ2-1; D is unresolved. V was cut by 5 bases and J by 9 bases, with 8 bases left in between. The CDR3 runs to 11 residues. CDR1 and CDR2 from the germline V gene are SEHNR and FQNEAQ (reference sequence). CDR3 sequence: CASSERSEQFF. The DNA of the CDR3 is TGTGCCAGCAGCGAGAGGAGTGAGCAGTTCTTC.

The chain employs TRBV19 and TRBJ2-7, with 9 nucleotides matching TRBD2. Trimming took 5 bases from V and 2 from J; bases not matched to a gene: 22. CDR3 size: 20 residues. Germline CDR1 reads LNHDA; CDR2 reads SQIVND (reference sequence). The CDR3 is CASSPPGYSGGSTTTYEQYF. The DNA for the CDR3 is TGTGCCAGTAGTCCCCCAGGGTATAGCGGGGGATCTACAACGACCTACGAGCAGTACTTC.

This chain links TRBV7-9 with TRBJ2-1; 7 bases line up with TRBD1. The CDR3 is 14 residues long. V dropped 1 base and J dropped 8; count of bases not matched to a gene: 5. Germline CDR1 reads SEHNR; CDR2 reads FQNEAQ (reference sequence). The CDR3 is CASSLGQGDDEQFF. Written as DNA, the CDR3 is TGTGCCAGCAGCTTAGGTCAGGGGGACGATGAGCAGTTCTTC.

This chain links TRBV6-5 with TRBJ1-1; no clear D. The CDR3 loop spans 16 amino acids. V lost 2 bases to trimming and J lost 3 bases, with 16 bases between them. Germline CDR1 MNHEY, CDR2 SVGAGI. The CDR3 DNA follows: TGTGCCAGCAGTTACGGCGCGATGGGTCGTCACACTGAAGCTTTCTTT. It encodes CASSYGAMGRHTEAFF.

V usage is TRBV18 and J usage is TRBJ2-1; 12 nucleotides align to TRBD2. CDR3 length: 15 residues. CDR1 is KGHSH, CDR2 LQKENI, per germline. V dropped 4 bases and J dropped 12; count of bases not matched to a gene: 10. CDR3 DNA: TGTGCCAGCTCACTAACGACTAGCGGGAGTGCGGCGCAGTTCTTC. Protein: CASSLTTSGSAAQFF.

The genes are TRBV2 and TRBJ2-7, with D unresolved. The CDR3 sequence is 12 residues long. Germline CDR1 reads SNHLY; CDR2 reads FYNNEI. The germline V and J ends were trimmed by 6 bases and 0 bases, with 6 bases remaining between them. The CDR3 loop reads CASSWFSYEQYF. The CDR3 DNA follows: TGTGCCAGCAGCTGGTTCTCCTACGAGCAGTACTTC.

The rearrangement uses TRBV2 and TRBJ2-5; TRBD2 matches 12 bases. CDR1 and CDR2 (germline): SNHLY, FYNNEI. The CDR3 runs 15 residues. The junction had 4 bases not matched to a gene; V was cut back by 4 bases and J by 4 bases. CDR3: CASSGSSGGGETQYF. DNA of the CDR3: TGTGCCAGCAGTGGGTCTAGCGGGGGGGGAGAGACCCAGTACTTC.

The chain joins TRBV9 to TRBJ1-2; D might be TRBD1 (5 bases). Germline loops: CDR1 SGDLS, CDR2 YYNGEE. V dropped 3 bases and J dropped 5 bases, with 8 bases sitting between them. This CDR3 is 12 amino acids long. The CDR3 reads CASSDQGYGYTF. CDR3 DNA sequence: TGTGCCAGCAGCGACCAGGGATATGGCTACACCTTC.

This chain links TRBV5-4 with TRBJ2-3; D gene unclear. Germline-derived CDR1 and CDR2 are SGHNT and YYREEE (reference sequence). The V gene lost 0 bases and the J gene lost 4 bases, with 15 bases spanning the gap. This CDR3 comprises 16 residues. CDR3: CASSLGQNLNADTQYF. CDR3 nucleotide sequence: TGTGCCAGCAGCTTGGGTCAAAACCTGAACGCAGATACGCAGTATTTT.

The CDR3 nucleotides are TGTGCCAGCAGCTCTGCGGAAGAGACCCAGTACTTC. Protein product: CASSSAEETQYF. This chain connects TRBV7-9 to TRBJ2-5; D unclear. V was clipped by 4 bases and J by 3 bases, with 6 bases between them. The CDR3 runs 12 residues. CDR1 is SEHNR and CDR2 is FQNEAQ in the germline V gene (reference sequence).